Here is one T cell receptor (beta chain) with its context. This CDR3 is 15 amino acids long. The germline V and J ends were trimmed by 5 bases and 3 bases, with 11 bases remaining between them. CDR1 and CDR2 (germline): LNHDA, SQIVND (reference sequence). Authors' methods: Reference gene primer amplification gave estimated nucleated cell counts. Profiling relied on immunoSEQ multiplex PCR, and the TCRdb table lists in-frame clones only, not all of them. V and J calls and clone size come straight from that table; D and trimming were deduced from the DNA. This sample carries roughly 78,000 clones, around 89% of them seen once, and the ten largest clones take around 0.6%. The sample belongs to a study of blood T cell repertoires in COVID-19.

The chain joins TRBV19 to TRBJ2-6, with D possibly matching TRBD2 (5 bases). Sequencing was done on a sample of peripheral blood. This TCR derives from a man aged 60 to 75 with acute or convalescent COVID-19. This CDR3 reads CASSFEGSGANVLTF. The CDR3 region has the DNA TGTGCCAGTAGTTTCGAGGGTAGTGGGGCCAACGTCCTGACTTTC.